One sample yielded the 4 T cell receptor beta chains listed below, sequenced in a study of shared clonotypes between healthy human individuals. Assay used: immunoSEQ multiplex PCR; TCRdb lists only in-frame clones, some missing. The table lists about 2 million clones, 95% of them singletons, with 0.13% in the top ten. The sequenced material came from naive CD4+ T cells sorted from blood. Subset described: CD45RA+ positively selected. The receptors come from a man aged 18-30 years in good health.

The genes are TRBV14 and TRBJ2-5; D uncertain. Germline lookup yields CDR1 SGHDN and CDR2 FVKESK. The CDR3 totals 17 residues. The germline V and J ends were trimmed by 1 base and 0 bases, with 15 bases remaining between them. The CDR3 loop is CASSQGFAAADQETQYF. The CDR3 coding sequence is TGTGCCAGCAGCCAAGGTTTCGCGGCGGCGGACCAAGAGACCCAGTACTTC.

The chain joins TRBV27 to TRBJ2-5; possible D gene TRBD2, 5 bases. The length of the CDR3 is 15 residues. V lost 5 bases and J 1 base, leaving 14 bases between the germline ends. From germline, CDR1 is MNHEY and CDR2 SMNVEV (reference sequence). The CDR3 bases are TGTGCCAGCAGTCCAACGTCGGGGTCCCAAGAGACCCAGTACTTC. It codes for CASSPTSGSQETQYF.

The chain is built from TRBV5-1 and TRBJ1-4; a weak D match, TRBD1 (5 bases). The ends were cut back, 4 bases at V and 3 bases at J, with 10 bases in the middle. CDR1 is SGHRS and CDR2 is YFSETQ in the germline V gene. The CDR3 has 14 amino acids. The CDR3 loop reads CASSIDRANEKLFF. DNA of the CDR3: TGCGCCAGCAGCATCGACAGAGCTAATGAAAAACTGTTTTTT.

This chain uses TRBV7-9 with TRBJ2-1; 9 bases align to TRBD2. The CDR3 is 15 residues long. Germline assignment: CDR1 SEHNR and CDR2 FQNEAQ (reference sequence). V lost 6 bases, J lost 5 bases, and 8 bases stayed unmatched. The CDR3 here is CASRQIAGVNNEQFF. The CDR3 DNA sequence: TGTGCCAGCAGGCAGATAGCGGGGGTGAACAATGAGCAGTTCTTC.